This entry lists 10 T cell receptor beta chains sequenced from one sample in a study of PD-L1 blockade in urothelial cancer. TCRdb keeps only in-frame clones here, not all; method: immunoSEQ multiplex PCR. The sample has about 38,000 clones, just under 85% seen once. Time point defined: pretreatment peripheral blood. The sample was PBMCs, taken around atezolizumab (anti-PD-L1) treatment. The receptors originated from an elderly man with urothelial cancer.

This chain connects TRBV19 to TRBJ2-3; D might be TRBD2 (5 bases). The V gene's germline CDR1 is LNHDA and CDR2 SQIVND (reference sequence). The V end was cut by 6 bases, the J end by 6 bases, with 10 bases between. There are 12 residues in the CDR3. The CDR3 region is CASSSGWDTQYF. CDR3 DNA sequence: TGTGCCAGTAGCAGCGGTTGGGATACGCAGTATTTT.

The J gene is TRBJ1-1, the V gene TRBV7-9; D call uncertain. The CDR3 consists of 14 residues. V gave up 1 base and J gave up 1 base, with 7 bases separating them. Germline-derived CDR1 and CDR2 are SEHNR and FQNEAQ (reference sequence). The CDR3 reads CASSLDGWNTEAFF. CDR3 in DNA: TGTGCCAGCAGCTTAGACGGGTGGAACACTGAAGCTTTCTTT.

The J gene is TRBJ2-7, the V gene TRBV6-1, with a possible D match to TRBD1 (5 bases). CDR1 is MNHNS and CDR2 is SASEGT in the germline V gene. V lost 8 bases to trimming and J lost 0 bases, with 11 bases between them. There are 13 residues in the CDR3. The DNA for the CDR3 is TGTGCCAGCGGCAGGGCTAGCTCCTACGAGCAGTACTTC. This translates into CASGRASSYEQYF.

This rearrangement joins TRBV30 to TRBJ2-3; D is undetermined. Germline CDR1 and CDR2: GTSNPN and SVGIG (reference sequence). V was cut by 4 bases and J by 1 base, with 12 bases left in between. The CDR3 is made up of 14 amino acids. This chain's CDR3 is CAWKVGRGTDTQYF. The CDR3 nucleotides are TGTGCCTGGAAGGTTGGCCGGGGCACAGATACGCAGTATTTT.

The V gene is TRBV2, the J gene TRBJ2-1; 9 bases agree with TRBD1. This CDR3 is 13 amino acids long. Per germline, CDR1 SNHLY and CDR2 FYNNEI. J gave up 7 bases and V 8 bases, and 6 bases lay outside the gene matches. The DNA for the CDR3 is TGTGCCAGCCAGGGACAGGGTCAAAATGAGCAGTTCTTC. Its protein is CASQGQGQNEQFF.

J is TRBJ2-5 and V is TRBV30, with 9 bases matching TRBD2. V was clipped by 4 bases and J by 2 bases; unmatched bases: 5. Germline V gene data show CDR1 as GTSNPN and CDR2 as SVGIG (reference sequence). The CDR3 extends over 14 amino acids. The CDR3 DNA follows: TGTGCCTGGAACCTAGCGGGAAAACAAGAGACCCAGTACTTC. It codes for CAWNLAGKQETQYF.

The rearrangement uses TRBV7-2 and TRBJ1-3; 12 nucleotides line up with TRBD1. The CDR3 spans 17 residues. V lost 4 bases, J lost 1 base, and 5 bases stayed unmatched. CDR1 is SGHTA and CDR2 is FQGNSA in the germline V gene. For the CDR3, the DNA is TGTGCCAGCAGCTCCCGGGACAGGGGGCGTTCTGGAAACACCATATATTTT. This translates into CASSSRDRGRSGNTIYF.

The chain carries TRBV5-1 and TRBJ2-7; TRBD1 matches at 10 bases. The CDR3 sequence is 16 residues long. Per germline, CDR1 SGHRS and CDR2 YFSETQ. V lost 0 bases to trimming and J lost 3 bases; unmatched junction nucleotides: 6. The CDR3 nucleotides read TGCGCCAGCAGCTTGGCTGCGGGACAGGGGATCTACGAGCAGTACTTC. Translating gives CASSLAAGQGIYEQYF. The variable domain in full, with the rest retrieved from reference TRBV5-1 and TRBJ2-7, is KAGVTQTPRYLIKTRGQQVTLSCSPISGHRSVSWYQQTPGQGLQFLFEYFSETQRNKGNFPGRFSGRQFSNSRSEMNVSTLELGDSALYLCASSLAAGQGIYEQYFGPGTRLTVT.

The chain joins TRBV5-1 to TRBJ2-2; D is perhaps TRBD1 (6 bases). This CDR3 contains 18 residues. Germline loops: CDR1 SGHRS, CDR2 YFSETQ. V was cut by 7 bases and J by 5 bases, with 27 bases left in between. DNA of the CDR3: TGCGCCAGCCGAGGCGAGTTCTCAGGGGCGCGTTGGACCGGGGAGCTGTTTTTT. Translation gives CASRGEFSGARWTGELFF.

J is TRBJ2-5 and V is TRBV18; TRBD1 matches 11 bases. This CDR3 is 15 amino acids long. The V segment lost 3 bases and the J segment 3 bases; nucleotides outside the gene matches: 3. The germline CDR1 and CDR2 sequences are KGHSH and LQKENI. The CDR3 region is CASSPRDRGKETQYF. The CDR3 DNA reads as TGTGCCAGCTCACCCCGGGACAGGGGGAAAGAGACCCAGTACTTC.